One sample yielded the 4 T cell receptor beta chains listed below, sequenced in a study of blood T cell repertoires in COVID-19. The method was immunoSEQ multiplex PCR; TCRdb's version includes in-frame clones alone and lacks a portion of them. The sample carries around 71,000 clones, 65% to 80% recorded once. Material: peripheral blood. The receptor set was obtained from a woman aged 80 or older with active or convalescent COVID-19.

V is TRBV10-3 and J is TRBJ1-3; a possible D gene is TRBD1 (5 bases). V was trimmed by 10 bases and J by 2 bases, leaving 9 bases between them. This CDR3 spans 12 amino acids. The germline V gene has CDR1 ENHRY and CDR2 SYGVKD. CDR3 sequence (DNA): TGTGCCACCCAGACAGCTGGAAACACCATATATTTT. Translated, it gives CATQTAGNTIYF.

This clone has just a few counts. The rearrangement uses TRBV2 and TRBJ1-2, with 7 bases matching TRBD1. CDR3 length equals 19 residues. Germline CDR1 SNHLY, CDR2 FYNNEI. The junction had 22 bases not matched to a gene; V was cut back by 4 bases and J by 5 bases. The CDR3 coding sequence is TGTGCCAGCAGTGCCCCCGACAAGACAGGGAGGCCTATCAAGTATGGCTACACCTTC. Translation: CASSAPDKTGRPIKYGYTF.

J is TRBJ2-7 and V is TRBV18; TRBD1 matches 8 bases. The length of the CDR3 is 15 residues. J gave up 5 bases and V 3 bases, and 9 bases lay outside the gene matches. Per the germline V gene, CDR1 is KGHSH and CDR2 is LQKENI. The CDR3, as DNA: TGTGCCAGCTCACCGAACAGGGGGTCCAGGGACGAGCAGTACTTC. It is translated as CASSPNRGSRDEQYF.

CDR3 DNA sequence: TGTGCCATCAGTGAGAAGACAGGGGGCTATGGCTACACCTTC. As protein: CAISEKTGGYGYTF. The chain recombines TRBV10-3 with TRBJ1-2; TRBD1 matches at 9 bases. Germline CDR1 and CDR2: ENHRY and SYGVKD. The CDR3 sequence is 14 residues long. The junction had 2 bases not matched to a gene; V was cut back by 2 bases and J by 4 bases.